This TCR beta chain was identified during a study of vaccination and CD4 T cells after COVID-19. As for the study in general: Stimulation of cells relied on overlapping spike peptides derived from SARS-CoV-2, HCoV-NL63, HCoV-OC43 and HCoV-229E. General observations from the study: Convalescent patients' vaccine-specific clones were spike mono-reactive in 304 of 307 cases. Median roughly 90% of reactive clones detected in convalescent patients emerged only post-vaccination.

V lost 3 bases and J lost 3, with 11 bases in between. The CDR3 sequence is 14 residues long. From germline, CDR1 is KGHSH and CDR2 LQKENI. Indicated treatment: roughly 10-day PBMC culture with coronavirus spike peptide pools or control peptides (ViraFEST assay). Expanded clonotypes were found by TCR sequencing after peptide-pool stimulation (ViraFEST). The Oncomine TCR Beta short-read assay was applied to DNA of cultured CD4+ T cells. TCRdb independently ran MiXCR on the PCR reads; one entry per CDR3 protein. The sample consists of 4,000 or so distinct CDR3 sequences, roughly a fifth of them appearing once. Remarks on this clonotype: Its antigen is undetermined.

This receptor was taken from a human donor who had recovered from COVID-19. The sequenced material came from CD4+ T cells from blood, cultured in vitro. The rearrangement uses TRBV18 and TRBJ1-1; weak D call: TRBD1 (5 bases). The CDR3 region has the DNA TGTGCCAGCTCACCCAGGGTGGGGTACACTGAAGCTTTCTTT. Encoded protein: CASSPRVGYTEAFF.